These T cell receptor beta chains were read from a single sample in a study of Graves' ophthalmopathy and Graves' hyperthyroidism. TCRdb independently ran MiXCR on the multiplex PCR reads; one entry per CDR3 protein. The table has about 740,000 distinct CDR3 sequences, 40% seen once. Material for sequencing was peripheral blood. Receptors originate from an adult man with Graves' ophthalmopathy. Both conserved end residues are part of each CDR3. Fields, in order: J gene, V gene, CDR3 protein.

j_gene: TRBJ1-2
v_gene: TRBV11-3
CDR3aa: CASSLDDRAAWNGYTF

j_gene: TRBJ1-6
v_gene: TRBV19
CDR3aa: CAWGAEINSPFHF

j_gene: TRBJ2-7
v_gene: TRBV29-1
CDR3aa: CSLAGGRGTYEQYF

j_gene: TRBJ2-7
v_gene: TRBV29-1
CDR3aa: CSVEGFGDRASYEQYF

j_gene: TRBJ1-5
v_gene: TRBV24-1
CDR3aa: CATSDVHTGVGNQPQHF

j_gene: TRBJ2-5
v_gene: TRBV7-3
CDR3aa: CASSLTGGFRETQYF

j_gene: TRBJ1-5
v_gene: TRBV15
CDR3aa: CATSRQTGTPQHF

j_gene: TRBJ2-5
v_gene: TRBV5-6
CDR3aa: CASSLVTGFGETQYF

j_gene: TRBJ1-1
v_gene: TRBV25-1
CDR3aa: CASVRGGLDLNTEAFF

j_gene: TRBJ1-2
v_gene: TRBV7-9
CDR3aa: CASSLFLGYGGYTF

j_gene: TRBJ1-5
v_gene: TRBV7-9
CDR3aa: CASSPAGGRIETQHF

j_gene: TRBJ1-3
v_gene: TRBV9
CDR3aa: CASSVVTSGNTIYF

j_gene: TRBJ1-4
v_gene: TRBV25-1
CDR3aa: CASSFGGQFVEKLFF

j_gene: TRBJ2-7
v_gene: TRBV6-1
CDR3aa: CASSYSISDYEQYF

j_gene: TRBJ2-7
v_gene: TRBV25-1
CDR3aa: CASSYSTQGVRYEQYF

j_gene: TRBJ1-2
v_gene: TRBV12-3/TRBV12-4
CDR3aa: CASSYGDTTNYGYTF

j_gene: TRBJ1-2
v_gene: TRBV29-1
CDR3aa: CSVDLPAGGTYGYTF

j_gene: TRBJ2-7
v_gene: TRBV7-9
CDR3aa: CASAVIQYEQYF

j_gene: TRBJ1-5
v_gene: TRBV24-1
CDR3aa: CATSDTRVVETQHF

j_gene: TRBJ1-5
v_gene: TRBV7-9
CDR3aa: CASSPGQGHAQPQHF

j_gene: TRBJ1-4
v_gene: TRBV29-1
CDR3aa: CSVTATNEKLFF

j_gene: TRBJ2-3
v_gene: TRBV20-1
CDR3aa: CSALPSGGASSTTDTQYF

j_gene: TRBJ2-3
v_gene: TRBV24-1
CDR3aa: CATSQEGEGTDTQYF

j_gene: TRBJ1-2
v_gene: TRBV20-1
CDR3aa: CSAPGTADGYTF

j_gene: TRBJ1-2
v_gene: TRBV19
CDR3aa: CASSFGIGGYTF

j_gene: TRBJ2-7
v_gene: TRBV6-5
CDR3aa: CASSYSGSGRGYF

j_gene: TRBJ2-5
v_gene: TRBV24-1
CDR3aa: CATSDPDIQETQYF

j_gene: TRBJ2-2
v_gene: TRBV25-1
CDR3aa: CASSQRQNTGELFF

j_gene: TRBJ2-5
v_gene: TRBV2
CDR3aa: CASSAGVETQYF